The rows below give T cell receptor beta chains drawn from one sample of a study of blood T cell repertoires in COVID-19. The method was immunoSEQ multiplex PCR; TCRdb's version includes in-frame clones alone and lacks a portion of them. The table lists some 200,000 clones, roughly 90% of them singletons. Sequencing was carried out using PBMCs or T cells enriched from blood (not recorded which). The receptors originated from a woman younger than 30 who had recovered from COVID-19. Both conserved end residues are part of each CDR3. Each record gives: V gene, clone size, J gene, D gene, CDR3 protein, CDR3 DNA. The D gene is left open where the match is weak. Clone size appears in some rows only: once, few, many, or a class for an expanded clone.

TRBV19	NA	TRBJ2-7	NA	CASSIGWDTYEQYF	TGTGCCAGTAGTATCGGGTGGGACACCTACGAGCAGTACTTC
TRBV6-5	NA	TRBJ1-5	TRBD1	CASSSTGTGDQPQHF	TGTGCCAGCAGCTCAACAGGGACAGGGGATCAGCCCCAGCATTTT
TRBV2	NA	TRBJ1-1	NA	CASLYEVTEAFF	TGTGCCAGCTTATACGAGGTTACTGAAGCTTTCTTT
TRBV11-2	once	TRBJ2-7	TRBD1	CASSFQIGTGDYEQYF	TGTGCCAGCAGCTTTCAGATCGGGACAGGAGACTACGAGCAGTACTTC
TRBV4-2	NA	TRBJ1-2	NA	CASSTRTEGLYGYTF	TGTGCCAGCAGCACCCGGACGGAGGGACTCTATGGCTACACCTTC
TRBV28	NA	TRBJ1-5	NA	CASSLPGVSNQPQHF	TGTGCCAGCAGTTTACCGGGGGTAAGCAATCAGCCCCAGCATTTT
TRBV3-1/TRBV3-2	NA	TRBJ1-5	TRBD1	CASSQEGGVRPGQPQHF	TGTGCCAGCAGCCAAGAAGGGGGCGTCCGCCCAGGGCAGCCCCAGCATTTT
TRBV7-3	once	TRBJ2-2	NA	CASSLRATGVGELFF	TGTGCCAGCAGCTTAAGGGCTACCGGGGTCGGGGAGCTGTTTTTT
TRBV5-4	NA	TRBJ1-4	TRBD1	CASSFFGRGVEKLFF	TGTGCCAGCAGCTTCTTCGGCAGGGGGGTTGAAAAACTGTTTTTT
TRBV19	NA	TRBJ2-1	TRBD1	CASSGQGAFNEQFF	TGTGCCAGTAGTGGACAGGGGGCCTTCAATGAGCAGTTCTTC
TRBV24-1	NA	TRBJ1-1	NA	CATSDGTNTEAFF	TGTGCCACCAGTGATGGTACAAACACTGAAGCTTTCTTT
TRBV4-1	NA	TRBJ1-1	NA	CASSHERSGLRRNTEAFF	TGCGCCAGCAGCCACGAACGTTCGGGGTTGCGGAGGAACACTGAAGCTTTCTTT
TRBV3-1/TRBV3-2	NA	TRBJ2-7	NA	CASSQGSDSYEQYF	TGTGCCAGCAGCCAAGGATCGGACAGCTACGAGCAGTACTTC
TRBV6-5	NA	TRBJ1-5	TRBD1	CASSYSPGGGQPQHF	TGTGCCAGCAGTTACTCCCCAGGGGGCGGTCAGCCCCAGCATTTT
TRBV28	NA	TRBJ1-4	NA	CASSLAPQWAEKLFF	TGTGCCAGCAGTTTGGCGCCCCAATGGGCTGAAAAACTGTTTTTT
TRBV6-4	NA	TRBJ1-6	TRBD1	CASSGTGESPLHF	TGTGCCAGCAGTGGGACAGGGGAATCACCCCTCCACTTT
TRBV4-1	few	TRBJ2-5	TRBD1	CASSPRQGETQYF	TGCGCCAGCAGCCCCCGACAGGGGGAGACCCAGTACTTC
TRBV28	NA	TRBJ2-4	NA	CASSFSKGNIAKNIQYF	TGTGCCAGCAGTTTTTCGAAGGGGAATATAGCCAAAAACATTCAGTACTTC
TRBV12-5	NA	TRBJ1-2	TRBD1	CASGLQGAGYGYTF	TGTGCTAGTGGTTTGCAGGGGGCGGGCTATGGCTACACCTTC
TRBV27	NA	TRBJ2-7	NA	CASSLGAERSSYEQYF	TGTGCCAGCAGTTTGGGAGCGGAGAGGAGCTCCTACGAGCAGTACTTC
TRBV28	NA	TRBJ1-3	NA	CASSRDFLPGNTIYF	TGTGCCAGCAGTCGCGATTTTCTCCCTGGAAACACCATATATTTT
TRBV5-6	NA	TRBJ1-2	NA	CASSLGDRNYGYTF	TGTGCCAGCAGCTTGGGTGACAGGAACTATGGCTACACCTTC
TRBV2	NA	TRBJ1-5	TRBD1	CASSSGQGSNQPQHF	TGTGCCAGCAGTTCCGGACAGGGGAGCAATCAGCCCCAGCATTTT
TRBV5-5	NA	TRBJ1-4	NA	CASSLVGATNEKLFF	TGTGCCAGCAGCTTGGTAGGGGCAACTAATGAAAAACTGTTTTTT
TRBV3-1/TRBV3-2	once	TRBJ2-2	NA	CASSHQSNTGELFF	TGTGCCAGCAGCCACCAGTCGAACACCGGGGAGCTGTTTTTT
TRBV12-5	NA	TRBJ1-1	TRBD1	CASGGQGSDTEAFF	TGTGCTAGTGGGGGACAGGGTTCGGACACTGAAGCTTTCTTT
TRBV9	NA	TRBJ1-3	NA	CASRANGGPGNTIYF	TGTGCCAGCAGAGCAAACGGGGGTCCTGGAAACACCATATATTTT
TRBV7-9	NA	TRBJ1-2	NA	CASSGRDTSSTF	TGTGCCAGCAGCGGCCGGGACACCTCTAGCACCTTC
TRBV7-9	NA	TRBJ1-1	TRBD1	CASNTQGAWTEAFF	TGTGCCAGCAACACGCAGGGGGCTTGGACTGAAGCTTTCTTT
TRBV28	NA	TRBJ2-5	NA	CASSPSGQSETQYF	TGTGCCAGCAGTCCGTCGGGACAATCGGAGACCCAGTACTTC
TRBV2	NA	TRBJ1-5	NA	CASGRTSNQPQHF	TGTGCCAGCGGCAGGACAAGCAATCAGCCCCAGCATTTT
TRBV28	NA	TRBJ1-4	NA	CASSFLSVGEKLFF	TGTGCCAGCAGTTTCTTGTCTGTCGGTGAAAAACTGTTTTTT
TRBV10-3	NA	TRBJ2-1	NA	CAIRCLPGLSYCSSYNEQFF	TGTGCCATCCGGTGTTTACCGGGACTGTCCTACTGCAGCTCCTACAATGAGCAGTTCTTC
TRBV5-4	NA	TRBJ2-7	TRBD1	CASTSDRGLEEQYF	TGTGCCAGCACCTCGGACAGGGGGCTGGAAGAGCAGTACTTC
TRBV6-1	many	TRBJ2-1	NA	CASSERSGQVRFF	TGTGCCAGCAGTGAACGTTCTGGTCAGGTGAGGTTCTTC
TRBV7-9	NA	TRBJ1-3	TRBD1	CASSWGQGNPGNTIYF	TGTGCCAGCAGCTGGGGACAGGGGAATCCTGGAAACACCATATATTTT
TRBV4-1	NA	TRBJ1-1	NA	CASSLRDMGDTEAFF	TGCGCCAGCAGCCTGAGGGACATGGGGGACACTGAAGCTTTCTTT